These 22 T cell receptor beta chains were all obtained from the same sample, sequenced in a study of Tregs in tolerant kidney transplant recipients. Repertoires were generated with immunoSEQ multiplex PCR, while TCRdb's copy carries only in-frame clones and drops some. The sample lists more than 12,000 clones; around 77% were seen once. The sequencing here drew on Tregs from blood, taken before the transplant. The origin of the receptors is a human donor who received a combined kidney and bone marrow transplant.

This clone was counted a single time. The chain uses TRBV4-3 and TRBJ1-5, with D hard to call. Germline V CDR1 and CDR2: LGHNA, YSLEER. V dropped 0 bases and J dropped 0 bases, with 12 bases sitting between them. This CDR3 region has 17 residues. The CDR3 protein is CASSQDRTEYSNQPQHF. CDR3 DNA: TGCGCCAGCAGCCAAGATCGAACAGAATATAGCAATCAGCCCCAGCATTTT.

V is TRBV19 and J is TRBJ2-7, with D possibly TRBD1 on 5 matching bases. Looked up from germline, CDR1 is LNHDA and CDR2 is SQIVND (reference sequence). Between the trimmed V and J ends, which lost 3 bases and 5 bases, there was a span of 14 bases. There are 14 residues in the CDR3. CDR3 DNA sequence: TGTGCCAGTAGTATTGGGCAGGGTCGCGACGAGCAGTACTTC. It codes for CASSIGQGRDEQYF.

Written as DNA, the CDR3 is TGTGCCAGCAGCTCTTCCCCTGGACAGGGCAATGGCTACACCTTC. Translating it yields CASSSSPGQGNGYTF. The chain recombines TRBV11-2 with TRBJ1-2, with 8 bases aligning to TRBD1. The CDR3 totals 15 residues. In germline, CDR1 is SGHAT, CDR2 FQNNGV. V dropped 4 bases and J dropped 6; count of bases not matched to a gene: 10. Filled out from reference TRBV11-2 and TRBJ1-2, the complete variable domain reads EAGVAQSPRYKIIEKRQSVAFWCNPISGHATLYWYQQILGQGPKLLIQFQNNGVVDDSQLPKDRFSAERLKGVDSTLKIQPAKLEDSAVYLCASSSSPGQGNGYTFGSGTRLTVV.

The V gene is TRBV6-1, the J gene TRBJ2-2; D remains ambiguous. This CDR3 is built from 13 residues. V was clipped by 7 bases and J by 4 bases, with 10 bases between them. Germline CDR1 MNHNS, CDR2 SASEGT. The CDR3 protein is CASIPYVTGELFF. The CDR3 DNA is TGTGCCAGCATCCCCTATGTCACCGGGGAGCTGTTTTTT.

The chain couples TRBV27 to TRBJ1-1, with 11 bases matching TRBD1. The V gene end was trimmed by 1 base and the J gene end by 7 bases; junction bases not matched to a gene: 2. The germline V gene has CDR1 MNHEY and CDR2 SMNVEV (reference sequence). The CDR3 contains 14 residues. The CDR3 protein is CASSLFGTGGEAFF. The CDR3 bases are TGTGCCAGCAGTTTATTTGGGACAGGGGGTGAAGCTTTCTTT.

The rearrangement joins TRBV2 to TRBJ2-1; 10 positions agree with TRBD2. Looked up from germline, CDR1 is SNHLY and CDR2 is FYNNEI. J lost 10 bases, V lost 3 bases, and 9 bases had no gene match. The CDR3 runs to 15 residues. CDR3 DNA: TGTGCCAGCAGTGAGACCCCTAGCGGGGGTGGGGAGCAGTTCTTC. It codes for CASSETPSGGGEQFF.

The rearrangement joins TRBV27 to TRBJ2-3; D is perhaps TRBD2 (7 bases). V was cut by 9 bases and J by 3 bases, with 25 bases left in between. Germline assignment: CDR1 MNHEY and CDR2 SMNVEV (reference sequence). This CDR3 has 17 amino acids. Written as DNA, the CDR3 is TGTGCCAGTAGACCCCGGGGGCGGGGGCGACTGACAGATACGCAGTATTTT. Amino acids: CASRPRGRGRLTDTQYF.

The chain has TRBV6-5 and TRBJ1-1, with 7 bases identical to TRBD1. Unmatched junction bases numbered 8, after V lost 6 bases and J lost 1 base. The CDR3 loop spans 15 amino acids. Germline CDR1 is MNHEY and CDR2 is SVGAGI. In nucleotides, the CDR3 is TGTGCCAGCAGGATTTATCGGACAGGGAACACTGAAGCTTTCTTT. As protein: CASRIYRTGNTEAFF.

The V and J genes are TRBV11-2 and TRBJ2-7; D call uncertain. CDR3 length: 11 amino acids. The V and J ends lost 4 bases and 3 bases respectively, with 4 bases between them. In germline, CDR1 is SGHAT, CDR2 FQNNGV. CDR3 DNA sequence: TGTGCCAGCAGCTCCCACTACGAGCAGTACTTC. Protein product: CASSSHYEQYF.

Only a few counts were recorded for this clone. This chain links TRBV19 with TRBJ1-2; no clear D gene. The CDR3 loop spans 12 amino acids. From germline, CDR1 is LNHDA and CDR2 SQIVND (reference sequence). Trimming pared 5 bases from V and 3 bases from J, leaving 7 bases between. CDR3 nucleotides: TGTGCCAGTAGTGCGGGTCACTATGGCTACACCTTC. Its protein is CASSAGHYGYTF.

The CDR3 region has the DNA TGTGCCAGCAGCTTATCCCAGACTGGAAACACCATATATTTT. Its translation is CASSLSQTGNTIYF. The chain joins TRBV7-8 to TRBJ1-3; D is unclear. With 2 bases removed from V and 2 bases from J, the gap between germline ends came to 7 bases. Germline V gene sequence: CDR1 SGHVS, CDR2 FQNEAQ. The CDR3 runs 14 residues.

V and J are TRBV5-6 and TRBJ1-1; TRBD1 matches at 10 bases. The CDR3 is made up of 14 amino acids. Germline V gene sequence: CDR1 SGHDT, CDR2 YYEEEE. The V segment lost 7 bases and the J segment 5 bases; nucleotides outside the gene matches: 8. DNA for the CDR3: TGTGCCAGCTTCGGGGACAGGGGCGGGACTGAAGCTTTCTTT. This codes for CASFGDRGGTEAFF.

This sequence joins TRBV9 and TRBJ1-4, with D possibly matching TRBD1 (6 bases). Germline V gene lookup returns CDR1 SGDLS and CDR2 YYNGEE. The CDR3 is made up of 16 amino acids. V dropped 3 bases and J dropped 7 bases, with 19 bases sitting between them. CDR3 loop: CASSETGGYVGEKLFF. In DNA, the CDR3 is TGTGCCAGCAGCGAAACGGGGGGCTACGTTGGTGAAAAACTGTTTTTT.

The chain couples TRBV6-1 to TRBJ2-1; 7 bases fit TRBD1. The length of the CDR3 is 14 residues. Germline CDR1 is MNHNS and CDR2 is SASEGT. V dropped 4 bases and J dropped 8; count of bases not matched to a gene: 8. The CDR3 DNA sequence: TGTGCCAGCAGTGTCATGGATAGGGGGCATGAGCAGTTCTTC. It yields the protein CASSVMDRGHEQFF.

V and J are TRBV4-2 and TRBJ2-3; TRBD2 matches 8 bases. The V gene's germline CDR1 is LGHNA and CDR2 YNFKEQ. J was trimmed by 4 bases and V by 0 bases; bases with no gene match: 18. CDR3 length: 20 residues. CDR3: CASSQDAVGGGRSGADTQYF. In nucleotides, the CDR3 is TGTGCCAGCAGCCAAGACGCAGTCGGCGGGGGGAGGAGTGGCGCAGATACGCAGTATTTT.

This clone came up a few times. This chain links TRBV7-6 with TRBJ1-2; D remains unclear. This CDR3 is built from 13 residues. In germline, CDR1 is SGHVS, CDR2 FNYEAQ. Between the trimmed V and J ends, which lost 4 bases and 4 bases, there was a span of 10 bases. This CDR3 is CASSSRGGYGYTF. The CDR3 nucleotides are TGTGCCAGCAGCTCACGTGGAGGCTATGGCTACACCTTC.

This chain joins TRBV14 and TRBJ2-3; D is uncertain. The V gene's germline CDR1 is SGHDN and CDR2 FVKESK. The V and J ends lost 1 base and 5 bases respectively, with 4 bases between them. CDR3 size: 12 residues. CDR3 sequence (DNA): TGTGCCAGCAGCCAAGGAGTAGATACGCAGTATTTT. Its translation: CASSQGVDTQYF.

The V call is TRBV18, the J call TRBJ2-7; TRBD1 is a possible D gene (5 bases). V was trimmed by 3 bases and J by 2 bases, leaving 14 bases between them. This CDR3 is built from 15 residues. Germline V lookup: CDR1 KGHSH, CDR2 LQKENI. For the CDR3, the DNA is TGTGCCAGCTCACCGGGGCAGGGATCAACCTACGAGCAGTACTTC. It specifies CASSPGQGSTYEQYF.

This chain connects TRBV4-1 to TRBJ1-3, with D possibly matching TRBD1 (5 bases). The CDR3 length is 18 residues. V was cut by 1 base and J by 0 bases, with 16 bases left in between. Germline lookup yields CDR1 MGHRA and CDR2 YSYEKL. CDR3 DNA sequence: TGCGCCAGCAGCCAAGTGGACATGGGATTCATCTCTGGAAACACCATATATTTT. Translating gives CASSQVDMGFISGNTIYF.

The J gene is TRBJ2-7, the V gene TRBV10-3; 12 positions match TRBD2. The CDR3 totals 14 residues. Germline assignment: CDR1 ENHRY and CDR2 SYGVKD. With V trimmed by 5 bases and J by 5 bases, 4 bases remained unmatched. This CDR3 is CAISWTSGTDEQYF. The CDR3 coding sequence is TGTGCCATCAGTTGGACTAGCGGGACAGACGAGCAGTACTTC.

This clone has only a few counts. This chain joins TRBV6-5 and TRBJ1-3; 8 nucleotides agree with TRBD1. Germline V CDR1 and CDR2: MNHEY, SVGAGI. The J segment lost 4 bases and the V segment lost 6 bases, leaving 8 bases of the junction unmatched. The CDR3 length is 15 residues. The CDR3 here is CASSTRTGRGNTIYF. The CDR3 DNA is TGTGCCAGCAGCACCCGGACAGGGCGAGGAAACACCATATATTTT.

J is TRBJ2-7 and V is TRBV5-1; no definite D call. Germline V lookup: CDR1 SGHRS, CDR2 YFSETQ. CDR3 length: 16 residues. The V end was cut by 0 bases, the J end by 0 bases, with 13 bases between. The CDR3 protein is CASSLGRPVSSYEQYF. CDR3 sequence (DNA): TGCGCCAGCAGCTTGGGCCGCCCGGTGAGCTCCTACGAGCAGTACTTC.